The following is a T cell receptor (beta chain) sequence with its context. The sample comes from a study of cytomegalovirus exposure and HLA in healthy donors. This PCR relied on a set of 60 Vbeta primers and 13 Jbeta primers. In the original analysis: About 80 million unique TCR beta chains, roughly 11 million of them shared, were counted by a later analysis. Data came from immunoSEQ multiplex PCR; TCRdb stores just in-frame clones and leaves some out. Clonal size and the V and J genes are those of that table, whereas D and trimming came from the DNA. Altogether hundreds of thousands of clones are present, under 80% being singletons, with the ten largest covering roughly 2.4%. Germline V gene sequence: CDR1 SQVTM, CDR2 ANQGSEA. This CDR3 contains 12 residues. V was clipped by 4 bases and J by 4 bases, with 10 bases between them.

The material sequenced was PBMCs. The sequence came from a female donor in good health and CMV-seronegative. The V and J genes are TRBV29-1 and TRBJ1-2; D uncertain. CDR3 DNA: TGCAGCGTTGGAAGGAGTGGCTATGGCTACACCTTC. Translation: CSVGRSGYGYTF.